This entry is about one TCR beta chain. It lacks a known antigen. No quality values exist for individual bases; no much larger clone is one base distant. At one collaborating source in Seattle, patients were enrolled during active infection and were followed longitudinally through the course of disease. Whole blood was collected in K2EDTA tubes by collaborating institutions according to the institutions' own protocols. Collaborator samples were shipped for TCRbeta analysis as frozen whole blood, isolated PBMCs, or DNA extracted from either sample type. The entry originates in a study of blood T cell repertoires in COVID-19 (dated by TCRdb to between 2020 and 2021). For the wider study: Samples from collaborators originated in the United States, Italy and Spain and spanned both the acute and convalescent phases of COVID-19. The material from the prospective study consisted of cDNA or gDNA derived from T cells, B-cell-depleted T cells, or PBMCs. Subjects who had been exposed to COVID-19, were actively infected with it, or had recovered from it provided the deeply sampled blood TCRbeta repertoires that made up the dataset. A freely available public database, intended as a resource for researchers studying the immune response to SARS-CoV-2, is where the repertoires were released. Samples were obtained from the ongoing ImmuneRACE study (first 160 participants) and from some 1,200 subjects provided by 6 global collaborators. A de-identified subject ID, COVID-19 status, age in years and sex were almost always included in the sample metadata. Where available, HLA class I and class II types were taken from metadata supplied by the sample provider and were not determined by assay-based typing.

Findings and caveats that apply to the study as a whole: Clinical and demographic metadata were provided uncurated, with the amount varying by source and participant.

TCRbeta CDR3 regions were amplified from genomic DNA by means of the immunoSEQ Assay, a bias-controlled multiplex PCR. The authors' analysis ran thus. The number of nucleated cells in each sample was estimated from the amplification of reference gene primers within the assay. To quantify the absolute abundance of each unique TCRbeta CDR3 rearrangement, sequence reads were collapsed and filtered. For each sample, productive Simpson clonality was calculated as the square root of Simpson's diversity index over productive rearrangements. TCRdb holds this immuneACCESS table with in-frame rearrangements only. Some clones are missing; in checked studies, unresolved V genes explain under half, and the rest has no known cause. That table furnishes V, J and clone size, whereas the DNA furnished D and trimming. A total of hundreds of thousands of clones appear in this sample, roughly 90% of them only once. The top ten constitute less than 3.5% of the sample.

The germline V gene specifies SGDLS as CDR1 and YYNGEE as CDR2. Germline trimming amounts to 2 bases on V and 2 bases on J, with 10 as the count of junction bases outside the gene matches. The CDR3 numbers 17 residues from cysteine through phenylalanine. CDR3 DNA only is kept here, 51 bases in frame from base 1. The chain is made from TRBV9 and TRBJ2-3, and 8 bases in between align with TRBD1. The source material was peripheral blood. The source of this sequence is a woman between 25 and 40 years old with COVID-19, enrolled during active disease. The DNA is as follows: TGTGCCAGCAGCGTCGGGACAGGTCGACTTCCCACAGATACGCAGTATTTT. Its protein product is CASSVGTGRLPTDTQYF.